This T cell receptor (beta chain) was captured in a study of OX40 agonist ivuxolimab in advanced cancers. Study-level information: The study enrolled dose-escalation patients with hepatocellular carcinoma, melanoma, renal cell or head and neck cancer.

The repertoire was sequenced with immunoSEQ multiplex PCR; TCRdb's copy has only in-frame clones and lacks some. The sample lists tens of thousands of clones, 75% to 90% occurring once. As regards this clone: Its antigen is unknown.

General observations from the study: What antigens the expanded peripheral T cells recognized was never established.

The material sequenced was CD4+ or CD8+ T cells sorted from blood, taken in a trial of the OX40 agonist ivuxolimab. This receptor was taken from an adult with an advanced solid tumor such as melanoma, head and neck, liver or kidney cancer.

The CDR3 DNA reads as TGTGCCAGCAGGCCAACAGGGTTCGGGGAGCTGTTTTTT. Translating gives CASRPTGFGELFF. The chain combines TRBV6-6 with TRBJ2-2, with a weak D call TRBD1 (6 bases). With 6 bases removed from V and 7 bases from J, the gap between germline ends came to 12 bases. From germline, CDR1 is MNHNY and CDR2 SVGAGI (reference sequence). The CDR3 consists of 13 residues.